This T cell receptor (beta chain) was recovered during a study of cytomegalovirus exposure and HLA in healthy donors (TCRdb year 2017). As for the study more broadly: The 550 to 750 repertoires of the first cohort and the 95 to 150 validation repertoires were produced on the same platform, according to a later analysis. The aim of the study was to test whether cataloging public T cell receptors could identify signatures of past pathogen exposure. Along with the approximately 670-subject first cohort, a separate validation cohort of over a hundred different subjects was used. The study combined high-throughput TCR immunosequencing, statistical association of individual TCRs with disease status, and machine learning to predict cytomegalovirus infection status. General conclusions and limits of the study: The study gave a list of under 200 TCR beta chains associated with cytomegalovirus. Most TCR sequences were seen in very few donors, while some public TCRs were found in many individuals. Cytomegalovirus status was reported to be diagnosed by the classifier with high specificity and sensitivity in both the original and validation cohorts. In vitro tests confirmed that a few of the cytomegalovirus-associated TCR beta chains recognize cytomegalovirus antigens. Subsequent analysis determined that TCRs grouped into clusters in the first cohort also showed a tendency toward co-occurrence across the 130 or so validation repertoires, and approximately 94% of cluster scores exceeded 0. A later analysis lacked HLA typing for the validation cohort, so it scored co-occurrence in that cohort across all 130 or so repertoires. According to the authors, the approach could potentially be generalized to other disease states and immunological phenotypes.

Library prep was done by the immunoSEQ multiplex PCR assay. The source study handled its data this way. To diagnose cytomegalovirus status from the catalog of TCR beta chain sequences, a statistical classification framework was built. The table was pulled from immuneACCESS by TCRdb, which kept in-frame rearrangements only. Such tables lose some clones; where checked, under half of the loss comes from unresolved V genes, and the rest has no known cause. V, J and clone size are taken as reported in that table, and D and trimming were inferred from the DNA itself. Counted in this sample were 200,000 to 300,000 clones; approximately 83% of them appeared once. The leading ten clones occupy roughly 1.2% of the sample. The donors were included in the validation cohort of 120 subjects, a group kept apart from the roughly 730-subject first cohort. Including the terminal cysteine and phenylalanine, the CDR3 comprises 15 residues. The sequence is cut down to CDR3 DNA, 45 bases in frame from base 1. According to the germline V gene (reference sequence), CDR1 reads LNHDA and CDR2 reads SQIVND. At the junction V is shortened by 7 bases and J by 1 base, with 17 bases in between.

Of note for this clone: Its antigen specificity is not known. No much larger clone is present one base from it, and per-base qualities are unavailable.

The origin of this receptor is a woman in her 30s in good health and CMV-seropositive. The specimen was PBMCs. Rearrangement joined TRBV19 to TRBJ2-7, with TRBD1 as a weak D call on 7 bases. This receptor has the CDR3 CASIDWAGGSYEQYF. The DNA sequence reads TGTGCCAGTATCGATTGGGCAGGGGGGTCCTACGAGCAGTACTTC.